Shown below are 14 T cell receptor beta chains from a single sample sequenced in a study of CD8 T cells in ankylosing spondylitis. TCRdb processed the 5' RACE reads anew with MiXCR; each CDR3 protein has one entry. This table holds around 180,000 distinct CDR3 sequences, around 13% found once. Sequencing used blood, either unsorted or a sorted T cell fraction (not recorded which). These receptors all stem from a female donor with ankylosing spondylitis or in good health (not recorded which).

This clonotype was found a few times. This chain uses TRBV12-3 or TRBV12-4 with TRBJ1-2; D not certain. The CDR3 length is 13 residues. The germline V and J ends were trimmed by 5 bases and 10 bases, with 17 bases remaining between them. This CDR3 reads CASSLSTVSHYTF. The CDR3 region has the DNA TGTGCCAGCAGTCTCTCGACGGTGTCCCACTACACCTTC.

This rearrangement joins TRBV23-1 to TRBJ1-1; tentative D call: TRBD1 (6 bases). TRBV23-1 counts as an open reading frame of uncertain function. This CDR3 region has 15 residues. The V end was cut by 3 bases, the J end by 1 base, with 12 bases between. CDR3 sequence reads: CASSHLGATNTEAFF. In DNA, the CDR3 is TGCGCCAGCAGTCATCTGGGGGCCACGAACACTGAAGCTTTCTTT.

The gene calls are TRBV27 and TRBJ1-2, with 9 bases lining up with TRBD1. V gave up 5 bases and J gave up 6 bases; unmatched junction bases: 7. Germline CDR1 is MNHEY and CDR2 is SMNVEV (reference sequence). This CDR3 spans 14 amino acids. In DNA, the CDR3 is TGTGCCAGCAGTGTGCACAGGGGGCGGGATGGCTACACCTTC. Its protein is CASSVHRGRDGYTF.

This clonotype was seen once. Given a much more abundant clone one base away, this may be a read error. The chain uses TRBV3-1 and TRBJ1-1; 8 nucleotides align to TRBD1. The CDR3 consists of 15 residues. Germline V lookup: CDR1 LGHDT, CDR2 YNNKEL (reference sequence). J gave up 4 bases and V 3 bases, and 7 bases lay outside the gene matches. The CDR3 region is CASSQTVTGGTEAFF. DNA of the CDR3: TGTGCCAGCAGCCAGACTGTCACAGGGGGCACTGAAGCTTTCTTT.

There are many counts of this clonotype. The V gene is TRBV12-3 or TRBV12-4, the J gene TRBJ1-2; 10 bases line up with TRBD1. The CDR3 loop spans 15 amino acids. V gave up 7 bases and J gave up 6 bases; unmatched junction bases: 11. Here the CDR3 reads CASTPLGQGGNGYTF. The CDR3 nucleotides are TGTGCCAGCACCCCCTTAGGACAGGGGGGAAATGGCTACACCTTC.

With respect to this clonotype: A read error is possible here, since a much larger clone lies one base away. The V and J genes are TRBV7-3 and TRBJ2-3, with D perhaps assigned TRBD1 or TRBD2 (5 bases each). The CDR3 length is 14 residues. CDR1 SGHTA and CDR2 FQGTGA come from the germline V gene. Trimming removed 5 bases from V and 0 bases from J, with 9 bases in between. CDR3 sequence: CASSPGRSTDTQYF. The CDR3 DNA sequence: TGTGCCAGCAGCCCGGGACGGAGCACAGATACGCAGTATTTT.

Ten or more counts support this clonotype. The V call is TRBV6-2 or TRBV6-3, the J call TRBJ1-4; D uncertain. Germline V gene lookup returns CDR1 MNHEY and CDR2 SVGEGT. V lost 8 bases, J lost 0 bases, and 10 bases lay in between. This CDR3 is 14 amino acids long. DNA for the CDR3: TGTGCCAGCGACGACGGATCAACTAATGAAAAACTGTTTTTT. It encodes CASDDGSTNEKLFF.

This clonotype was observed many times. The chain links TRBV27 to TRBJ2-7; D is possibly TRBD1 (5 bases). Trimming removed 5 bases from V and 2 bases from J, with 10 bases in between. Germline loops: CDR1 MNHEY, CDR2 SMNVEV (reference sequence). This CDR3 region has 13 residues. For the CDR3, the DNA is TGTGCCAGCAGTGGACACAGTACCTACGAGCAGTACTTC. It translates to CASSGHSTYEQYF.

There are many counts of this clonotype. V and J are TRBV12-3 or TRBV12-4 and TRBJ2-7, with 14 bases aligning to TRBD2. The CDR3 has 15 residues. With 7 bases clipped from V and 6 bases from J, the junction kept 8 bases outside the gene matches. CDR3 DNA: TGTGCCAGCAAGGAGGGGGGACTAGCGGGAGCCGAGCAGTACTTC. This translates into CASKEGGLAGAEQYF.

This clonotype has only a few counts. The rearrangement joins TRBV7-9 to TRBJ2-5; D is uncertain. CDR1 is SEHNR, CDR2 FQNEAQ, per germline (reference sequence). The V end lost 4 bases, the J end lost 5 bases, and 14 bases lay between the germline ends. The CDR3 runs 14 residues. The CDR3 spells CASSSPRDHETQYF. The DNA for the CDR3 is TGTGCCAGCAGCTCTCCTAGGGATCACGAGACCCAGTACTTC. Looking up the rest from reference TRBV7-9 and TRBJ2-5 gives the full variable domain: DTGVSQNPRHKITKRGQNVTFRCDPISEHNRLYWYRQTLGQGPEFLTYFQNEAQLEKSRLLSDRFSAERPKGSFSTLEIQRTEQGDSAMYLCASSSPRDHETQYFGPGTRLLVL.

Many counts were recorded for this clonotype. The V gene is TRBV20-1, the J gene TRBJ1-2; weak D call: TRBD1 (6 bases). Germline assignment: CDR1 DFQATT and CDR2 SNEGSKA (reference sequence). The CDR3 has 13 amino acids. The ends were cut back, 6 bases at V and 4 bases at J, with 15 bases in the middle. CDR3: CSARGGRGYGYTF. The CDR3 DNA reads TGCAGTGCCCGGGGTGGCAGGGGCTATGGCTACACCTTC.

This clonotype was recorded at least ten times. V and J are TRBV5-1 and TRBJ2-5; TRBD2 matches at 11 bases. Trimming took 7 bases from V and 3 from J; bases not matched to a gene: 8. Germline V gene data show CDR1 as SGHRS and CDR2 as YFSETQ. The CDR3 totals 15 residues. CDR3 DNA sequence: TGCGCCAGCTTACATTCGGGACTAGCGGAAGAGACCCAGTACTTC. Translated: CASLHSGLAEETQYF.

In its sample, this clonotype was seen many times. One junction end disagrees with the germline gene, perhaps due to a read error. The DNA for the CDR3 is TGTGCCAGCAGCGTAGCTCCCCTCGTCTTT. It codes for CASSVAPLVF. V usage is TRBV9 and J usage is TRBJ1-1; D is uncertain. From germline, CDR1 is SGDLS and CDR2 YYNGEE. The CDR3 has 10 residues. Filled out from reference TRBV9 and TRBJ1-1, the complete variable domain reads DSGVTQTPKHLITATGQRVTLRCSPRSGDLSVYWYQQSLDQGLQFLIQYYNGEERAKGNILERFSAQQFPDLHSELNLSSLELGDSALYFCASSVAPLVFGQGTRLTVV.

The chain recombines TRBV5-1 with TRBJ1-1, with a weak D call TRBD1 (6 bases). In germline, CDR1 is SGHRS, CDR2 YFSETQ. The CDR3 has 15 residues. V lost 0 bases and J 1 base, leaving 10 bases between the germline ends. The CDR3 loop reads CASSLEGVENTEAFF. Written as DNA, the CDR3 is TGCGCCAGCAGCTTGGAGGGGGTGGAGAACACTGAAGCTTTCTTT.